These 29 T cell receptor beta chains were sequenced from one sample in a study of cytomegalovirus exposure and HLA in healthy donors. TCRdb's copy holds only in-frame clones and misses some; the assay was immunoSEQ multiplex PCR. The sample lists roughly 120,000 clones; approximately 88% were seen once. Sample: PBMCs. All receptors derive from a man between 18 and 29 years old in good health and CMV-seronegative.

This clone is a singleton in its sample. The gene calls are TRBV6-5 and TRBJ1-2; maybe TRBD1 (5 bases). CDR3 length equals 15 residues. V was shortened by 0 bases and J by 5 bases, with 13 bases between the two germline ends. Germline V gives CDR1 MNHEY, CDR2 SVGAGI. CDR3 loop: CASSYSGRVKYGYTF. Written as DNA, the CDR3 is TGTGCCAGCAGTTACTCTGGCAGGGTAAAATATGGCTACACCTTC.

This chain connects TRBV5-1 to TRBJ2-1; 11 nucleotides agree with TRBD2. Germline V gene data show CDR1 as SGHRS and CDR2 as YFSETQ. CDR3 length: 15 amino acids. The V gene end was trimmed by 5 bases and the J gene end by 4 bases; junction bases not matched to a gene: 5. CDR3 DNA: TGCGCCAGCAGACTGGGACTAGCGGAGTACAATGAGCAGTTCTTC. It specifies CASRLGLAEYNEQFF.

V usage is TRBV28 and J usage is TRBJ2-7, with D tentatively TRBD1 (5 bases). V lost 11 bases and J 2 bases, leaving 19 bases between the germline ends. Germline V CDR1 and CDR2: MDHEN, SYDVKM. The length of the CDR3 is 14 residues. This CDR3 reads CAATAPGRAYEQYF. CDR3 DNA: TGTGCCGCCACCGCACCCGGCAGGGCCTACGAGCAGTACTTC.

The chain links TRBV5-8 to TRBJ2-1; the D is unclear. V lost 3 bases and J 2 bases, leaving 18 bases between the germline ends. Germline CDR1 is SGHTS and CDR2 is YDEGEE. This CDR3 is built from 17 residues. The chain's CDR3 is CASSSQRGLLTYNEQFF. As DNA, the CDR3 is TGTGCCAGCAGCTCCCAGCGAGGTCTGTTGACCTACAATGAGCAGTTCTTC.

In DNA form, the CDR3 reads TGTGCCAGCAGCAAAGTCCGGGGGACCCAGATCTCTGGAAACACCATATATTTT. As protein: CASSKVRGTQISGNTIYF. The chain is built from TRBV21-1 and TRBJ1-3. TRBV21-1 is assigned pseudogene status. This CDR3 spans 18 amino acids.

The rearrangement joins TRBV27 to TRBJ2-7, with a weak D call TRBD2 (6 bases). The CDR3 is 14 amino acids. From germline, CDR1 is MNHEY and CDR2 SMNVEV (reference sequence). The V end lost 3 bases, the J end lost 6 bases, and 15 bases lay between the germline ends. CDR3 sequence: CASSFGTLATEQYF. DNA for the CDR3: TGTGCCAGCAGTTTCGGGACTCTCGCTACCGAGCAGTACTTC.

V gene TRBV5-6 combines with J gene TRBJ2-7, with TRBD1 matching over 7 bases. Germline CDR1 reads SGHDT; CDR2 reads YYEEEE. The V segment lost 3 bases and the J segment 3 bases; nucleotides outside the gene matches: 6. The CDR3 totals 14 residues. The CDR3 region has the DNA TGTGCCAGCAGCTGGGGACAGATTAACTACGAGCAGTACTTC. Translated, it gives CASSWGQINYEQYF.

The chain is built from TRBV6-5 and TRBJ2-7; a possible D gene is TRBD1 (6 bases). CDR3 length: 14 residues. The germline V gene encodes CDR1 MNHEY and CDR2 SVGAGI. Trimming pared 6 bases from V and 4 bases from J, leaving 16 bases between. The CDR3 reads CASRRAGTTYEQYF. CDR3 sequence (DNA): TGTGCCAGCAGGAGGGCCGGGACAACGTACGAGCAGTACTTC.

V gene TRBV6-4 combines with J gene TRBJ2-5; D not resolved. CDR3 size: 13 residues. Looked up from germline, CDR1 is MRHNA and CDR2 is SNTAGT. The V and J ends lost 5 bases and 5 bases respectively, with 12 bases between them. This CDR3 reads CASSSDFGETQYF. CDR3 DNA sequence: TGTGCCAGCAGTAGTGACTTTGGGGAGACCCAGTACTTC.

This chain uses TRBV5-1 with TRBJ1-1, with 7 bases matching TRBD1. In germline, CDR1 is SGHRS, CDR2 YFSETQ. Unmatched junction bases numbered 11, after V lost 5 bases and J lost 4 bases. This CDR3 spans 15 amino acids. The CDR3 nucleotides read TGCGCCAGCAGTACCGGTGAGGGGGCTCCCACTGAAGCTTTCTTT. Its protein is CASSTGEGAPTEAFF.

The rearrangement joins TRBV5-1 to TRBJ1-6, with TRBD1 matching over 7 bases. Germline V gene sequence: CDR1 SGHRS, CDR2 YFSETQ. J lost 5 bases, V lost 5 bases, and 7 bases had no gene match. The CDR3 covers 15 residues. The CDR3 protein is CASRAWDSNNSPLHF. DNA for the CDR3: TGCGCCAGCAGGGCTTGGGACAGCAATAATTCACCCCTCCACTTT.

V gene TRBV7-9 combines with J gene TRBJ2-1, with D possibly matching TRBD1 (6 bases). V dropped 2 bases and J dropped 0 bases, with 11 bases sitting between them. Germline CDR1 and CDR2: SEHNR and FQNEAQ (reference sequence). The CDR3 is made up of 16 amino acids. The CDR3 nucleotides are TGTGCCAGCAGCTTAATACAGGGATACTCCTACAATGAGCAGTTCTTC. This encodes CASSLIQGYSYNEQFF.

The chain recombines TRBV20-1 with TRBJ1-1; D unclear. In germline, CDR1 is DFQATT, CDR2 SNEGSKA (reference sequence). This CDR3 is 11 amino acids long. V lost 0 bases and J 5 bases, leaving 4 bases between the germline ends. CDR3 region: CSARDNTEAFF. The CDR3, as DNA: TGCAGTGCTAGAGATAATACTGAAGCTTTCTTT.

The V gene is TRBV27, the J gene TRBJ1-6; the D gene is possibly TRBD1 (5 bases). With 6 bases removed from V and 7 bases from J, the gap between germline ends came to 10 bases. This CDR3 has 13 residues. Germline loops: CDR1 MNHEY, CDR2 SMNVEV (reference sequence). CDR3 amino acids: CASRGGDNSPLHF. CDR3 bases: TGTGCCAGCAGAGGCGGGGACAATTCACCCCTCCACTTT.

The V and J genes are TRBV30 and TRBJ2-7; tentatively, D is TRBD2 (5 bases). CDR3 length equals 12 residues. V lost 4 bases and J 5 bases, leaving 12 bases between the germline ends. CDR1 GTSNPN and CDR2 SVGIG come from the germline V gene (reference sequence). CDR3 sequence reads: CAWKSGNNEQYF. CDR3 coding DNA: TGTGCCTGGAAGTCGGGGAACAACGAGCAGTACTTC. The whole variable domain, remainder taken from reference TRBV30 and TRBJ2-7, is SQTIHQWPATLVQPVGSPLSLECTVEGTSNPNLYWYRQAAGRGLQLLFYSVGIGQISSEVPQNLSASRPQDRQFILSSKKLLLSDSGFYLCAWKSGNNEQYFGPGTRLTVT.

This chain uses TRBV28 with TRBJ2-1, with TRBD1 matching over 7 bases. The ends lost 6 bases at V and 0 bases at J; junction bases unmatched: 5. CDR1 is MDHEN and CDR2 is SYDVKM in the germline V gene. There are 15 residues in the CDR3. CDR3 DNA sequence: TGTGCCAGCAGAGACCCAGGGGGCTCCTACAATGAGCAGTTCTTC. Amino acid sequence: CASRDPGGSYNEQFF.

The V gene is TRBV28, the J gene TRBJ1-2; the match to TRBD1 covers 7 bases. CDR3 size: 15 residues. Per germline, CDR1 MDHEN and CDR2 SYDVKM. J gave up 8 bases and V 3 bases, and 12 bases lay outside the gene matches. In nucleotides, the CDR3 is TGTGCCAGCAGTTTGGGACAGCCAGGACGAAGGGGCTACACCTTC. Its protein is CASSLGQPGRRGYTF.

This clone was seen just once. This chain uses TRBV25-1 with TRBJ2-7; the D gene is possibly TRBD1 (5 bases). In germline, CDR1 is MGHDK, CDR2 SYGVNS. The V end was cut by 7 bases, the J end by 5 bases, with 12 bases between. CDR3 length: 12 amino acids. CDR3 loop: CASTYTGDEQYF. The CDR3 nucleotides are TGTGCCAGCACCTATACAGGCGACGAGCAGTACTTC.

The V and J genes are TRBV19 and TRBJ1-1; 12 nucleotides line up with TRBD1. The J segment lost 7 bases and the V segment lost 6 bases, leaving 15 bases of the junction unmatched. CDR1 and CDR2 (germline): LNHDA, SQIVND (reference sequence). This CDR3 comprises 17 residues. CDR3 DNA: TGTGCCAGTAGGAGATTAGGGACAGGGGGCCATCCCAATGAAGCTTTCTTT. Its protein product is CASRRLGTGGHPNEAFF. The full variable domain, its missing parts supplied by reference TRBV19 and TRBJ1-1, is DGGITQSPKYLFRKEGQNVTLSCEQNLNHDAMYWYRQDPGQGLRLIYYSQIVNDFQKGDIAEGYSVSREKKESFPLTVTSAQKNPTAFYLCASRRLGTGGHPNEAFFGQGTRLTVV.

The rearrangement links TRBV27 to TRBJ2-7; 7 bases agree with TRBD2. The CDR3 totals 15 residues. Trimming cost V 5 bases and J 5 bases; bases outside gene matches: 12. Germline values: CDR1 MNHEY, CDR2 SMNVEV (reference sequence). CDR3 in DNA: TGTGCCAGCAGTGACTTGGGGACGGGGGGAGACGAGCAGTACTTC. Protein sequence: CASSDLGTGGDEQYF.

This clone was counted a single time. The chain carries TRBV18 and TRBJ2-7; D is possibly TRBD2 (5 bases). The CDR3 sequence is 14 residues long. Trimming removed 8 bases at V and 1 base at J, with 15 bases between. Germline CDR1 KGHSH, CDR2 LQKENI. CDR3 DNA sequence: TGTGCCAGCCGAGTACTAGACTCATCCTACGAGCAGTACTTC. This encodes CASRVLDSSYEQYF.

The V call is TRBV2, the J call TRBJ1-4, with 7 bases that match TRBD1. CDR1 and CDR2 (germline): SNHLY, FYNNEI. The CDR3 totals 15 residues. V trimming: 7 bases; J trimming: 7 bases; junction bases outside the gene matches: 12. The CDR3 region has the DNA TGTGCCAGCACCATGACCCGACAGGGTACTGAAAAACTGTTTTTT. Protein sequence: CASTMTRQGTEKLFF.

Written as DNA, the CDR3 is TGTGCCAGTAGTATCCGCGGGGGGGGTTTAATGAACACTGAAGCTTTCTTT. This translates into CASSIRGGGLMNTEAFF. The genes are TRBV19 and TRBJ1-1; weak D call: TRBD1 (5 bases). This CDR3 is built from 17 residues. The ends were cut back, 3 bases at V and 0 bases at J, with 17 bases in the middle. Germline values: CDR1 LNHDA, CDR2 SQIVND (reference sequence).

CDR3 nucleotides: TGTGCCAGCCGGGACAGTTTTAATTCACCCCTCCACTTT. The encoded protein is CASRDSFNSPLHF. The rearrangement uses TRBV6-4 and TRBJ1-6, with 7 bases fitting TRBD1. With V trimmed by 8 bases and J by 6 bases, 4 bases remained unmatched. The CDR3 is 13 amino acids. Germline V gives CDR1 MRHNA, CDR2 SNTAGT.

V gene TRBV4-3 combines with J gene TRBJ1-2; D may be TRBD1 (5 bases). Germline CDR1 and CDR2: LGHNA and YSLEER. This CDR3 region has 17 residues. Trimming stripped 1 base from V and 4 bases from J, with 19 bases between. CDR3: CASSQGGGLQKTYGYTF. The CDR3, as DNA: TGCGCCAGCAGCCAAGGGGGGGGTCTACAGAAAACCTATGGCTACACCTTC.

The rearrangement uses TRBV6-1 and TRBJ1-1; D is unclear. V lost 3 bases and J 1 base, leaving 6 bases between the germline ends. CDR3 length equals 13 residues. The germline CDR1 and CDR2 sequences are MNHNS and SASEGT. The CDR3 DNA sequence: TGTGCCAGCAGTGAGAAACAGAACACTGAAGCTTTCTTT. It codes for CASSEKQNTEAFF.

The genes are TRBV28 and TRBJ1-2, with 7 bases lining up with TRBD1. CDR1 MDHEN and CDR2 SYDVKM come from the germline V gene. V lost 7 bases, J lost 8 bases, and 16 bases stayed unmatched. The CDR3 loop spans 15 amino acids. The CDR3 loop is CASITGSTGVSGYTF. CDR3 sequence (DNA): TGTGCCAGCATCACAGGCTCCACAGGGGTGAGCGGCTACACCTTC.

The chain carries TRBV5-8 and TRBJ1-5, with TRBD1 as a possible D gene (5 bases). Germline-derived CDR1 and CDR2 are SGHTS and YDEGEE. Trimming shortened V by 2 bases and J by 5 bases, and 14 bases separated the two germline ends. This CDR3 contains 15 residues. The CDR3 protein is CASSFNIRGDQPQHF. The CDR3 bases are TGTGCCAGCAGCTTCAATATTCGGGGGGATCAGCCCCAGCATTTT.

This CDR3 is CASSSDRIQPQHF. CDR3 DNA sequence: TGTGCCAGCAGCTCTGACAGAATTCAGCCCCAGCATTTT. This chain uses TRBV11-2 with TRBJ1-5; a weak D match, TRBD1 (5 bases). The ends were cut back, 4 bases at V and 6 bases at J, with 10 bases in the middle. This CDR3 is built from 13 residues. Germline V gene data show CDR1 as SGHAT and CDR2 as FQNNGV. The whole variable domain, filled in from reference TRBV11-2 and TRBJ1-5, reads EAGVAQSPRYKIIEKRQSVAFWCNPISGHATLYWYQQILGQGPKLLIQFQNNGVVDDSQLPKDRFSAERLKGVDSTLKIQPAKLEDSAVYLCASSSDRIQPQHFGDGTRLSIL.